The present TCR beta chain was sequenced within a study of shared clonotypes between healthy human individuals. A deep-level run was used for the assay. Genomic DNA belonging to each subset was distributed in equal measure over several immunoSEQ plates. Libraries were prepared by immunoSEQ multiplex PCR; TCRdb keeps only in-frame clonotypes and omits some of them. The profile covers fewer than 600,000 clones, with more than 75% appearing a single time and approximately 13% taken by the ten largest. Germline V gene data show CDR1 as MGHRA and CDR2 as YSYEKL. This CDR3 has 16 residues. For genomic DNA, unsorted samples relied on around 93 million PBMCs. As concerns this clone: One end of the junction does not line up with germline, which may come from a read error.

The material sequenced was PBMCs. V usage is TRBV4-1 and J usage is TRBJ1-6; 8 positions agree with TRBD1. This sequence was found in a woman aged 40 to 50 in good health. Some clones in this sample may be carry-over from other donors' samples. DNA of the CDR3: TGCGCCAGCAGCCAAGCCCGGACAGGGCCTAATTCACTCCTCCACTTT. It yields the protein CASSQARTGPNSLLHF.